A selection of T cell receptor beta chains follows, all from one sample in a study of blood T cell repertoires in COVID-19. Libraries were prepared by immunoSEQ multiplex PCR; TCRdb keeps only in-frame clonotypes and omits some of them. Altogether about 120,000 clones are present, around four fifths being singletons, with the ten largest covering around 2.3%. Sequenced input: peripheral blood. The receptors come from a man aged 30 to 39 with acute or convalescent COVID-19. Each CDR3 is given with its conserved first and last residue. A D gene is named only where the DNA matches it firmly. For some rows the clone size is stated as once, few or many, or as a class when expanded; others skip it.

TRBJ2-2,TRBV11-3,TRBD2,.,TGTGCCAGCAGCGACGGACTAGCGGGAGCCGGGGAGCTGTTTTTT,CASSDGLAGAGELFF
TRBJ2-2,TRBV11-2,.,.,TGTGCCAGCAGCTTAGGCGACGACACGAACACCGGGGAGCTGTTTTTT,CASSLGDDTNTGELFF
TRBJ2-5,TRBV19,TRBD1,.,TGTGCCAGTAGTATAAACAGGGGTCGGGAGACCCAGTACTTC,CASSINRGRETQYF
TRBJ2-3,TRBV7-9,TRBD1,.,TGTGCCAGCAGCCCACAGGGGGCGCAGGAGGCAGATACGCAGTATTTT,CASSPQGAQEADTQYF
TRBJ1-5,TRBV6-1,.,.,TGTGCCAGCAGTGCAGGGGTGAGGTATAGCAATCAGCCCCAGCATTTT,CASSAGVRYSNQPQHF
TRBJ1-6,TRBV7-9,TRBD1,.,TGTGCCAGCAGTCCCGGGACAGGACATAATTCACCCCTCCACTTT,CASSPGTGHNSPLHF
TRBJ2-3,TRBV4-1,.,.,TGCGCCAGCAGCCCAGACTTATACACAGATACGCAGTATTTT,CASSPDLYTDTQYF
TRBJ2-2,TRBV5-1,TRBD1,.,TGCGCCAGCAGCTCCGGACAGGGGACCACCGGGGAGCTGTTTTTT,CASSSGQGTTGELFF
TRBJ2-6,TRBV6-5,.,.,TGTGCCAGCAGATGGAGCTCTGGGGCCAACGTCCTGACTTTC,CASRWSSGANVLTF
TRBJ2-3,TRBV27,TRBD1,.,TGTGCCAGCAGTACCCAGGACAGGTTCACAGATACGCAGTATTTT,CASSTQDRFTDTQYF
TRBJ1-3,TRBV12-3/TRBV12-4,TRBD1,.,TGTGCCAGCAGTGAGGACAGGGGAAACACCATATATTTT,CASSEDRGNTIYF
TRBJ1-2,TRBV6-2/TRBV6-3,.,.,TGTGCCAGCAGTTACTCGTCAGGGGCAGTGGGCTACACCTTC,CASSYSSGAVGYTF
TRBJ1-2,TRBV2,.,.,TGTGCCAGCAGTGAAAAGGGGAACTATGGCTACACCTTC,CASSEKGNYGYTF
TRBJ2-5,TRBV9,.,.,TGTGCCAGCAGCGTAGAGGACTCAGATGGGACCCAGTACTTC,CASSVEDSDGTQYF
TRBJ1-4,TRBV12-5,TRBD1,.,TGTGCTAGTGGCCCGACAGGGCGGGTTGAAAAACTGTTTTTT,CASGPTGRVEKLFF
TRBJ2-1,TRBV5-1,.,.,TGCGCCAGCAGCTTTTTATTACAGGGCATATCGAATGAGCAGTTCTTC,CASSFLLQGISNEQFF
TRBJ1-2,TRBV7-8,.,.,TGTGCCAGCAGCTTACGCGGAGCTAACTATGGCTACACCTTC,CASSLRGANYGYTF
TRBJ2-3,TRBV7-3,.,few,TGTGCCAGCAGCTTAAATACGGGGGATACGCAGTATTTT,CASSLNTGDTQYF
TRBJ2-1,TRBV4-2,.,.,TGTGCCAGCAGCCGGACCGCGGGGACTGGAGAGCATGAGCAGTTCTTC,CASSRTAGTGEHEQFF
TRBJ2-5,TRBV7-9,.,.,TGTGCCAGCAGCTTAGTCCCAGGGCCCGAGGAGACCCAGTACTTC,CASSLVPGPEETQYF
TRBJ1-2,TRBV6-1,.,.,TGTGCCAGCAGTGAAGCTGTAGCTAACTATGGCTACACCTTC,CASSEAVANYGYTF
TRBJ1-6,TRBV9,TRBD1,.,TGTGCCAGCAGTCCGGGACAGGGTTTTTCACCCCTCCACTTT,CASSPGQGFSPLHF
TRBJ2-2,TRBV30,TRBD2,.,TGTGCCTGGAGCCCGGGGGGGGCGAACACCGGGGAGCTGTTTTTT,CAWSPGGANTGELFF
TRBJ2-3,TRBV5-1,.,.,TGCGCCAGCAGCCCGGGGATGCTCACAGATACGCAGTATTTT,CASSPGMLTDTQYF
TRBJ1-2,TRBV19,.,.,TGTGCCAGTAGTCAGTCCGCAGGGGACTATGGCTACACCTTC,CASSQSAGDYGYTF
TRBJ2-2,TRBV19,TRBD2,few,TGTGCCAGTAGTGCCAATGGGGCGGGGGTGAACACCGGGGAGCTGTTTTTT,CASSANGAGVNTGELFF
TRBJ1-1,TRBV9,.,once,TGTGCCAGCAGCGTAGATCAGTTGAACACTGAAGCTTTCTTT,CASSVDQLNTEAFF
TRBJ2-1,TRBV7-9,.,.,TGTGCCAGCAGCCCATCCTCTAATCCCAATGAGCAGTTCTTC,CASSPSSNPNEQFF
TRBJ1-2,TRBV6-5,TRBD1,.,TGTGCCAGCAGTTATTCGACAGGGACTAACTATGGCTACACCTTC,CASSYSTGTNYGYTF
TRBJ2-2,TRBV30,.,.,TGTGCCTGGAGTCGGGGACTGAGGAACACCGGGGAGCTGTTTTTT,CAWSRGLRNTGELFF
TRBJ1-1,TRBV7-3,TRBD1,.,TGTGCCAGCAGCCACCCCCCCGGGACAGGGGGCGAGAACACTGAAGCTTTCTTT,CASSHPPGTGGENTEAFF
TRBJ1-3,TRBV30,.,.,TGTGCCTGGTCCGGGGGATACTCTGGAAACACCATATATTTT,CAWSGGYSGNTIYF
TRBJ1-1,TRBV2,.,.,TGTGCCAGCAGTGAAACCGGGGACACTGAAGCTTTCTTT,CASSETGDTEAFF
TRBJ2-2,TRBV7-9,TRBD2,.,TGTGCCAGCACCTTGGGACTAGCGAGCACCGGGGAGCTGTTTTTT,CASTLGLASTGELFF
TRBJ2-5,TRBV6-1,TRBD2,.,TGTGCCAGCAGTGACCCCCGAGTTGGCGGGAGAGAGACCCAGTACTTC,CASSDPRVGGRETQYF
TRBJ1-3,TRBV5-5,.,.,TGTGCCAGCAGCTACACCGACTCTGGAAACACCATATATTTT,CASSYTDSGNTIYF
TRBJ1-3,TRBV3-1/TRBV3-2,.,.,TGTGCCAGCAGCCAACTTTTGTATCGCGGGGGTGCCTCTGGAAACACCATATATTTT,CASSQLLYRGGASGNTIYF
TRBJ1-1,TRBV6-5,.,.,TGTGCCAGCAGTCGACAGGTAGCGGGGAACACTGAAGCTTTCTTT,CASSRQVAGNTEAFF
TRBJ2-5,TRBV19,.,.,TGTGCCAGTAGTCCGGGTGTCCAGACCCAGTACTTC,CASSPGVQTQYF
TRBJ1-6,TRBV30,.,.,TGTGCCTGGAACGGTCCAGGCGCCTATGGTTCACCCCTCCACTTT,CAWNGPGAYGSPLHF
TRBJ2-7,TRBV3-1/TRBV3-2,.,.,TGTGCCAGCAGCCAAGGCGTGGGCCCCTACGAGCAGTACTTC,CASSQGVGPYEQYF